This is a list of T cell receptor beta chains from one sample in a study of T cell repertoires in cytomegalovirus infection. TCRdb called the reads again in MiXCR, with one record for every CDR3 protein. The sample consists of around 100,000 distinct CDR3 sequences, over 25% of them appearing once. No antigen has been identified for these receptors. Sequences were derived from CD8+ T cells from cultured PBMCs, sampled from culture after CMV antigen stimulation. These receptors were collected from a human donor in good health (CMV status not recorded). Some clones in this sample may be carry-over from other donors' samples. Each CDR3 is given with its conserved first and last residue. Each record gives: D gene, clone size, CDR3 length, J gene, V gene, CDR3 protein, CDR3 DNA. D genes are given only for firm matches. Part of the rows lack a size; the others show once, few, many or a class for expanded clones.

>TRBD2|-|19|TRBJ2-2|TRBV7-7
CASSYSQGVLAGNTGELFF
TGTGCTAGCAGCTATTCCCAAGGGGTACTAGCGGGGAACACCGGGGAGCTGTTTTTT
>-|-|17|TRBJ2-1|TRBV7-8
CASSLGTGPASDNEQFF
TGTGCCAGCAGCCTGGGAACTGGACCAGCCAGTGACAATGAGCAGTTCTTC
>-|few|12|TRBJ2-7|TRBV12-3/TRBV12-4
CASSLPGREQYF
TGTGCCAGCAGTTTGCCAGGGCGGGAGCAGTACTTC
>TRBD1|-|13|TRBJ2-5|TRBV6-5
CASTRQGEETQYF
TGTGCCAGCACCCGACAGGGGGAAGAGACCCAGTACTTC
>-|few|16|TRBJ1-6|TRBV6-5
CASSYSSPQGMSPLHF
TGTGCCAGCAGTTACTCGAGTCCGCAGGGGATGTCACCCCTCCACTTT
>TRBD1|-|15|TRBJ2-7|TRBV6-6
CASGHRGRLDDEQYF
TGTGCCAGCGGTCACAGGGGTCGTTTGGACGACGAGCAGTACTTC
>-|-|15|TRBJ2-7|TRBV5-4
CASSLAAQANYEQYF
TGTGCCAGCAGCTTGGCCGCCCAGGCGAACTACGAGCAGTACTTC
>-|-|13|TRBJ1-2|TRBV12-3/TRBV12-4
CASGYSYPYGYTF
TGTGCCAGCGGGTACAGTTATCCCTATGGCTACACCTTC
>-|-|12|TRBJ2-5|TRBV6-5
CASSLGRETQYF
TGTGCCAGCAGTTTGGGGCGGGAGACCCAGTACTTC
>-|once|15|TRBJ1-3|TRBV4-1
CASSQSQGYGNTIYF
TGCGCCAGCAGCCAATCTCAGGGGTACGGAAACACCATATATTTT
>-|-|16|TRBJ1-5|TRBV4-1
CASSQAYQGLGQPQHF
TGCGCCAGCAGCCAAGCGTACCAGGGGCTAGGCCAGCCCCAGCATTTT
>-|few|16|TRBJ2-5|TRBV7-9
CASSLARVGREETQYF
TGTGCCAGCAGCTTAGCTCGGGTGGGTCGGGAAGAGACCCAGTACTTC
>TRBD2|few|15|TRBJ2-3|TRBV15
CATSSPLAGGDTQYF
TGTGCCACCAGCAGTCCCCTAGCGGGGGGTGATACGCAGTATTTT
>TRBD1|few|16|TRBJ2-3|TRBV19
CASSSGTGGSWDTQYF
TGTGCCAGTAGTAGCGGTACAGGGGGGAGCTGGGATACGCAGTATTTT
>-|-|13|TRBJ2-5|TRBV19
CASSIGEEETQYF
TGTGCCAGTAGTATAGGGGAGGAAGAGACCCAGTACTTC
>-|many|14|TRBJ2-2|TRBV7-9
CASSLNPNTGELFF
TGTGCCAGCAGCTTAAATCCAAACACCGGGGAGCTGTTTTTT
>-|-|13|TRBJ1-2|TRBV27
CASRSGVAEGYTF
TGTGCCAGCCGCTCCGGGGTGGCTGAGGGCTACACCTTC
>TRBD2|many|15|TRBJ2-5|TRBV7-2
CASSLLSSGEETQYF
TGTGCCAGCAGCTTATTGAGTAGCGGGGAAGAGACCCAGTACTTC
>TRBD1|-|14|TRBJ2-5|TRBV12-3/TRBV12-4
CASSLLTGGETQYF
TGTGCCAGCAGTTTGCTGACAGGGGGCGAGACCCAGTACTTC
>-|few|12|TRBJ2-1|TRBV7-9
CASSLAGGTLFF
TGTGCCAGCAGCTTAGCGGGGGGAACCCTGTTCTTC
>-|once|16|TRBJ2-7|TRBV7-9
CASSFWTEGPLYEQYF
TGTGCCAGCAGCTTTTGGACTGAAGGACCCCTCTACGAGCAGTACTTC
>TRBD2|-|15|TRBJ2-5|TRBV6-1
CASRLAGVNQETQYF
TGTGCCAGCAGGTTAGCGGGGGTAAACCAAGAGACCCAGTACTTC
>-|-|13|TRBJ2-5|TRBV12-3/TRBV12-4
CASSVTSQETQYF
TGTGCCAGCAGTGTGACTAGTCAAGAGACCCAGTACTTC
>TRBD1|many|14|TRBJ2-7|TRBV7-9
CASSLGTGYYEQYF
TGTGCCAGCAGCTTAGGGACAGGGTACTACGAGCAGTACTTC